The clone carrying this T cell receptor (beta chain) was observed many times. Its target is not known. The record originates from a study of regulatory T cells in long-lasting Graves disease. Regarding the study as a whole: The study found lower TCR diversity in persistent Graves' patients than in newly diagnosed ones.

This CDR3 region has 17 residues. Per the germline V gene, CDR1 is SGHTA and CDR2 is FQGTGA. Trimming took off 0 bases at V and 6 bases at J, with 19 bases between the two ends. Time point defined: newly diagnosed GD, antithyroid drugs for less than 3 months. The TCR library was made from RNA that had been extracted from PBMCs in TRIzol. Construction of TCR beta libraries relied on iRepertoire HTBI primers and on Arm-PCR targeting CDR3 regions. A single record per CDR3 protein comes from TCRdb applying MiXCR to the multiplex PCR reads. The sample includes 400,000 to 500,000 distinct CDR3 sequences, 16% of them seen just once. A further study also used this sample, focusing on T cells in Graves' hyperthyroidism and ophthalmopathy.

The source was peripheral blood mononuclear cells (PBMCs), collected at new diagnosis, from a patient treated with antithyroid drugs. The clonotype comes from a woman aged 18-29 years with Graves disease. The J gene is TRBJ2-3, the V gene TRBV7-3; D not certain. Written as DNA, the CDR3 is TGTGCCAGCAGCTTAACGGTCCTAGATGCTGCGACGGATACGCAGTATTTT. Residues: CASSLTVLDAATDTQYF.